This TCR beta chain stems from a study of blood T cell repertoires in COVID-19. Study context: Samples came from the United States, Italy and Spain, spanning acute and convalescent COVID-19.

V was trimmed by 1 base and J by 0 bases, leaving 6 bases between them. The germline CDR1 and CDR2 sequences are PRHDT and FYEKMQ (reference sequence). This CDR3 is built from 15 residues. Profiling relied on immunoSEQ multiplex PCR, and the TCRdb table lists in-frame clones only, not all of them. The sample records roughly 57,000 clones, 65% to 85% being singletons. The table lists this clone with a few counts. The chain couples TRBV13 to TRBJ2-2; the D is unclear. The TCR comes from a man in his 70s with active or convalescent COVID-19. Material for sequencing was peripheral blood. Written as DNA, the CDR3 is TGTGCCAGCAGCTTAGACCTAACGAACACCGGGGAGCTGTTTTTT. Translation: CASSLDLTNTGELFF.